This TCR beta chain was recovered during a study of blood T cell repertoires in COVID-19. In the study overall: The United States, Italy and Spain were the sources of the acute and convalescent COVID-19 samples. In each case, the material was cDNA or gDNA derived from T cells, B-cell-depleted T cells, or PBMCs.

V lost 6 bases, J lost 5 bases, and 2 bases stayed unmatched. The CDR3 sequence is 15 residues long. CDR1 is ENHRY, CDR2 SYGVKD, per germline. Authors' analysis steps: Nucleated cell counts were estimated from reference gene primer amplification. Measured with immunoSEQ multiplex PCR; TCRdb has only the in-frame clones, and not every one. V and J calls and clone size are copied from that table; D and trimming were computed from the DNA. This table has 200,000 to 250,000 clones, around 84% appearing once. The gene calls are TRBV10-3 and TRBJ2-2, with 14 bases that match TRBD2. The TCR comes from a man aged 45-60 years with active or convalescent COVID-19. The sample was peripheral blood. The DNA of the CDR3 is TGTGCCATCAGGAGGACTAGCGGGGGGACCGGGGAGCTGTTTTTT. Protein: CAIRRTSGGTGELFF.